These 16 T cell receptor beta chains share one sample of origin, sequenced in a study of cytomegalovirus exposure and HLA in healthy donors. Primers included in the PCR were 60 Vbeta and 13 Jbeta primers. Some clones are missing from TCRdb's copy, which holds only in-frame ones; the method was immunoSEQ multiplex PCR. The sample includes around 160,000 clones, around 80% seen only once; the top ten take 7.5% to 9.5%. The source material was PBMCs. Source of these receptors: a male donor in good health and CMV-seropositive.

This sequence joins TRBV28 and TRBJ1-2, with a possible D match to TRBD1 (5 bases). The V end lost 6 bases, the J end lost 5 bases, and 13 bases lay between the germline ends. The CDR3 sequence is 13 residues long. Per the germline V gene, CDR1 is MDHEN and CDR2 is SYDVKM. The CDR3 loop is CASSTGRGYGYTF. The DNA for the CDR3 is TGTGCCAGCAGCACGGGTAGGGGTTATGGCTACACCTTC.

This sequence joins TRBV19 and TRBJ2-7; 7 bases are a match to TRBD1. This CDR3 contains 14 residues. The V gene end was trimmed by 4 bases and the J gene end by 4 bases; junction bases not matched to a gene: 7. CDR1 is LNHDA, CDR2 SQIVND, per germline (reference sequence). The CDR3 loop reads CASSTKTGQYEQYF. The CDR3 DNA follows: TGTGCCAGTAGTACTAAGACAGGGCAATACGAGCAGTACTTC. Filled out from reference TRBV19 and TRBJ2-7, the complete variable domain reads DGGITQSPKYLFRKEGQNVTLSCEQNLNHDAMYWYRQDPGQGLRLIYYSQIVNDFQKGDIAEGYSVSREKKESFPLTVTSAQKNPTAFYLCASSTKTGQYEQYFGPGTRLTVT.

The genes are TRBV7-9 and TRBJ2-1, with 9 bases aligning to TRBD2. The J segment lost 4 bases and the V segment lost 5 bases, leaving 12 bases of the junction unmatched. The germline V gene encodes CDR1 SEHNR and CDR2 FQNEAQ (reference sequence). The CDR3 is made up of 17 amino acids. CDR3 amino acids: CASSPTKGSGSYNEQFF. The CDR3 region has the DNA TGTGCCAGCAGCCCAACCAAGGGTAGCGGGAGTTACAATGAGCAGTTCTTC.

The J gene is TRBJ2-1, the V gene TRBV30, with 8 bases fitting TRBD1. J was trimmed by 11 bases and V by 1 base; bases with no gene match: 13. This CDR3 spans 15 amino acids. The germline CDR1 and CDR2 sequences are GTSNPN and SVGIG (reference sequence). CDR3 protein: CAWSGAGGVAAKQFF. CDR3 nucleotide sequence: TGTGCCTGGAGTGGGGCAGGGGGCGTCGCTGCCAAGCAGTTCTTC.

The CDR3 DNA reads as TGTGCCGGACAGGACTCTAACTATGGCTACACCTTC. As protein: CAGQDSNYGYTF. The rearrangement links TRBV2 to TRBJ1-2; 7 bases agree with TRBD1. Trimming at V came to 11 bases and at J to 0 bases, leaving 3 bases not matched to a gene. The CDR3 loop spans 12 amino acids. The germline gives CDR1 SNHLY, CDR2 FYNNEI.

The DNA for the CDR3 is TGTGCCAGTAGTTTCAAGGGGTTTGACTATGGCTACACCTTC. As protein: CASSFKGFDYGYTF. The chain combines TRBV19 with TRBJ1-2; the D gene is possibly TRBD1 (5 bases). The germline V and J ends were trimmed by 5 bases and 3 bases, with 13 bases remaining between them. CDR3 length equals 14 residues. Per germline, CDR1 LNHDA and CDR2 SQIVND (reference sequence).

V and J are TRBV7-2 and TRBJ2-3; D remains unclear. The CDR3 totals 15 residues. The germline V gene encodes CDR1 SGHTA and CDR2 FQGNSA. The V end was cut by 3 bases, the J end by 1 base, with 11 bases between. The CDR3 sequence: CASSFPRHRTDTQYF. The CDR3 DNA reads as TGTGCCAGCAGCTTTCCTCGACACCGCACAGATACGCAGTATTTT. Full variable domain (rest looked up from reference TRBV7-2 and TRBJ2-3): GAGVSQSPSNKVTEKGKDVELRCDPISGHTALYWYRQSLGQGLEFLIYFQGNSAPDKSGLPSDRFSAERTGGSVSTLTIQRTQQEDSAVYLCASSFPRHRTDTQYFGPGTRLTVL.

This clone was observed once. The CDR3 DNA is TGTGCCAGCAGTTACTCGCGTCCGGGGGGAGCTTTCTTT. This codes for CASSYSRPGGAFF. V usage is TRBV6-5 and J usage is TRBJ1-1; a weak D match, TRBD1 (5 bases). Germline V gives CDR1 MNHEY, CDR2 SVGAGI. Trimming took 0 bases from V and 10 from J, leaving 12 bases between them. This CDR3 is 13 amino acids long.

Only a few counts were recorded for this clone. This chain uses TRBV6-1 with TRBJ2-3; possibly TRBD1 for D (6 bases). Germline values: CDR1 MNHNS, CDR2 SASEGT. The V and J ends lost 10 bases and 2 bases respectively, with 13 bases between them. The CDR3 loop spans 13 amino acids. CDR3 sequence (DNA): TGTGCCACCCTAGGGGGTACCACAGATACGCAGTATTTT. It is translated as CATLGGTTDTQYF.

The chain employs TRBV11-2 and TRBJ2-5, with D possibly TRBD2 on 5 matching bases. The CDR3 extends over 14 amino acids. Germline-derived CDR1 and CDR2 are SGHAT and FQNNGV. Deletions cut 3 bases from V and 3 bases from J, with 11 bases between. The CDR3 bases are TGTGCCAGCAGCTTTTCCCACGGGGAAGAGACCCAGTACTTC. Residues: CASSFSHGEETQYF.

This chain uses TRBV5-1 with TRBJ1-2; D is unresolved. Looked up from germline, CDR1 is SGHRS and CDR2 is YFSETQ. The CDR3 extends over 14 amino acids. The V end lost 1 base, the J end lost 2 bases, and 9 bases lay between the germline ends. CDR3 sequence: CASSLNSKNYGYTF. CDR3 nucleotide sequence: TGCGCCAGCAGCTTGAACAGCAAGAACTATGGCTACACCTTC.

Comment on this clone: A read error may produce the germline difference seen at one junction end. This chain joins TRBV29-1 and TRBJ1-2; D call uncertain. There are 11 residues in the CDR3. The germline V gene has CDR1 SQVTM and CDR2 ANQGSEA. For the CDR3, the DNA is TGCAGCCTTGATCCCTCAGGTGGCTACACCTTC. Protein sequence: CSLDPSGGYTF.

The chain has TRBV27 and TRBJ1-2; D uncertain. Between the trimmed V and J ends, which lost 0 bases and 0 bases, there was a span of 8 bases. The CDR3 runs 15 residues. Germline V gene lookup returns CDR1 MNHEY and CDR2 SMNVEV (reference sequence). The CDR3 is CASSLSVRTNYGYTF. CDR3 nucleotides: TGTGCCAGCAGTTTATCGGTCAGAACTAACTATGGCTACACCTTC.

A single count supports this clone. J is TRBJ2-2 and V is TRBV7-7; no definite D call. The germline gives CDR1 SSHAT, CDR2 FNYEAQ (reference sequence). V shed 2 bases and J shed 5 bases, with 9 bases lying between them. The CDR3 runs 14 residues. CDR3 protein: CASSLLEFTGELFF. The CDR3 DNA reads as TGTGCCAGCAGCTTATTGGAGTTTACCGGGGAGCTGTTTTTT. The whole variable domain, filled in from reference TRBV7-7 and TRBJ2-2, reads GAGVSQSPRYKVTKRGQDVTLRCDPISSHATLYWYQQALGQGPEFLTYFNYEAQPDKSGLPSDRFSAERPEGSISTLTIQRTEQRDSAMYRCASSLLEFTGELFFGEGSRLTVL.

This chain uses TRBV10-3 with TRBJ1-2; the D gene is possibly TRBD1 (5 bases). The CDR3 is made up of 11 amino acids. V was clipped by 2 bases and J by 7 bases, with 5 bases between them. Germline V gives CDR1 ENHRY, CDR2 SYGVKD. Written as DNA, the CDR3 is TGTGCCATCAGTGAGACAGGTGGCTACACCTTC. Amino acids: CAISETGGYTF.

Details on this clone: At one end, the junction sequence differs from germline, possibly due to a read error. The chain links TRBV5-1 to TRBJ2-4; the match to TRBD2 covers 7 bases. CDR3 length equals 13 residues. Germline assignment: CDR1 SGHRS and CDR2 YFSETQ. In DNA, the CDR3 is TGCGCCAGCAGCGCCCGGGGGGAAAACAGTCAGTACTTC. It specifies CASSARGENSQYF. Full variable domain (remainder filled in from reference TRBV5-1 and TRBJ2-4): KAGVTQTPRYLIKTRGQQVTLSCSPISGHRSVSWYQQTPGQGLQFLFEYFSETQRNKGNFPGRFSGRQFSNSRSEMNVSTLELGDSALYLCASSARGENSQYFGAGTRLSVL.